These T cell receptor beta chains were read from a single sample in a study of cytomegalovirus exposure and HLA in healthy donors. The table came from immunoSEQ multiplex PCR; TCRdb's copy has only in-frame clones and leaves some out. The table has around 130,000 clones, 85% to 90% seen once. The specimen sequenced was PBMCs. The origin of the receptors is a woman in her thirties in good health and CMV-seronegative. Each CDR3 is given without its conserved first and last residue.

v_gene	len	j_gene	CDR3aa
TRBV7-2	12	TRBJ2-3	ASSLHRGQGTQY
TRBV5-8	10	TRBJ1-5	ASSYSIQPQH
TRBV14	14	TRBJ2-7	ASSQGGTVNLYEQY
TRBV6-1	10	TRBJ2-5	ASSSGKETQY
TRBV5-6	13	TRBJ2-3	ASSLPQGGTDTQY
TRBV30	12	TRBJ1-5	AWSRDTNNQPQH
TRBV1	15	TRBJ2-5	TSSQVATSGDKETQY
TRBV9	15	TRBJ1-2	ASSAGVAPTPSYGYT
TRBV4-1	12	TRBJ1-4	ASSRVTANEKLF
TRBV7-9	11	TRBJ2-1	ASSFQGRNEQF
TRBV7-8	15	TRBJ2-7	ASSLVSGQVSSYEQY
TRBV4-2	12	TRBJ2-7	ASSQELAAYEQY
TRBV10-3	13	TRBJ2-2	AIRAPGSNTGELF
TRBV30	11	TRBJ2-1	AWSVGQTNEQF
TRBV19	11	TRBJ1-2	ASSTQYNYGYT
TRBV19	12	TRBJ2-7	ASSLDRGRNEQY
TRBV6-6	11	TRBJ2-3	ASSRAGTDTQY
TRBV19	11	TRBJ2-3	ASGGVNTDTQY
TRBV2	13	TRBJ2-2	ASSERQWNTGELF
TRBV6-1	12	TRBJ1-5	ASSEGTGPQPQH
TRBV7-6	15	TRBJ2-2	ASSARGTGRNTGELF
TRBV4-3	17	TRBJ2-2	ASSHPGTSGGENTGELF
TRBV30	11	TRBJ2-5	AWSVRVQETQY
TRBV2	11	TRBJ2-3	ASSDSLADTQY
TRBV7-3	12	TRBJ2-5	ASSLTPLAETQY
TRBV7-3	15	TRBJ2-3	ASSMGTSGFSTDTQY
TRBV5-1	13	TRBJ1-2	ASSLGSDSKYGYT
TRBV7-2	11	TRBJ2-1	ASSSGLAGEQF
TRBV19	13	TRBJ2-3	ASTLGGAGKDTQY
TRBV5-1	14	TRBJ1-4	ASSLDPLRANEKLF
TRBV7-2	11	TRBJ2-1	ASSSRGQGVKF
TRBV7-2	14	TRBJ1-2	ASSQDRGLDNYGYT
TRBV18	11	TRBJ2-7	ASSQGANYEQY
TRBV7-9	14	TRBJ1-1	ASSLSRVLGGTEAF
TRBV4-1	14	TRBJ2-3	ASSQEGTSRTDTQY
TRBV6-1	11	TRBJ2-7	ATHRTGIHEQY
TRBV1	16	TRBJ2-7	TSSQDRVRGHRSYEQY
TRBV2	12	TRBJ2-3	ASRGGQVADTQY
TRBV10-2	12	TRBJ1-5	ASSLWRVEQPQH
TRBV18	11	TRBJ2-5	ASSPPGGETQY
TRBV6-6	13	TRBJ1-3	ATSGGGVSGNTIY